Given below is one T cell receptor beta chain in context. This entry is derived from a study of blood T cell repertoires in COVID-19. The assay was immunoSEQ multiplex PCR, and TCRdb's table has in-frame clones only and misses some. The sample lists fewer than 50,000 clones, more than 70% seen once, with around 35% in the top ten. V shed 8 bases, J shed 0 bases, and the junction held 3 bases outside the gene matches. Germline V CDR1 and CDR2: KGHSH, LQKENI. The CDR3 consists of 13 residues. This receptor was taken from a man in his 70s with active COVID-19. This chain uses TRBV18 with TRBJ2-5, with 7 bases identical to TRBD1. The sample consisted of peripheral blood. CDR3 sequence (DNA): TGTGCCAGCCAGACAGGGAACCAAGAGACCCAGTACTTC. This translates into CASQTGNQETQYF.